The 12 T cell receptor beta chains given below trace back to one sample, sequenced in a study of blood T cell repertoires in COVID-19 (dated by TCRdb to the early 2020s). Library prep was done by the immunoSEQ multiplex PCR assay. In its TCRdb copy, this immuneACCESS table keeps in-frame sequences only and misses some clones. Where compared with another copy, unresolved V genes explain less than half of these, and the others have no known cause. The sample table holds 99,000 or so clones, of which roughly 89% were seen once. Of the sample, roughly 1.9% is held by the ten largest clones. Sequencing input: peripheral blood. The receptors here all came from a man in his 70s with active or convalescent COVID-19.

V gene TRBV5-1 combines with J gene TRBJ1-1; 7 bases agree with TRBD1. Germline loops: CDR1 SGHRS, CDR2 YFSETQ. The CDR3 sequence is 16 residues long. J lost 3 bases, V lost 3 bases, and 11 bases had no gene match. CDR3 nucleotide sequence: TGCGCCAGCAGCTACGCCCGACAGGGCAGGGACACTGAAGCTTTCTTT. Protein product: CASSYARQGRDTEAFF.

This chain's CDR3 is CASSYSGQRPYEQYF. As DNA, the CDR3 is TGTGCCAGCAGTTACTCGGGACAGCGCCCCTACGAGCAGTACTTC. The J gene is TRBJ2-7, the V gene TRBV6-5, with 7 bases matching TRBD1. This CDR3 contains 15 residues. The germline V gene has CDR1 MNHEY and CDR2 SVGAGI. The ends lost 0 bases at V and 2 bases at J; junction bases unmatched: 4.

The V and J genes are TRBV28 and TRBJ2-3; D unresolved. Germline CDR1 MDHEN, CDR2 SYDVKM. The germline V and J ends were trimmed by 3 bases and 5 bases, with 6 bases remaining between them. This CDR3 spans 12 amino acids. In nucleotides, the CDR3 is TGTGCCAGCAGTTTGGCTGGAGATACGCAGTATTTT. Translating gives CASSLAGDTQYF.

This clone was found once. The V and J genes are TRBV12-3 or TRBV12-4 and TRBJ1-1, with TRBD1 matching 7 bases. With 1 base clipped from V and 10 bases from J, the junction kept 6 bases outside the gene matches. This CDR3 has 13 amino acids. CDR3 sequence (DNA): TGTGCCAGCAGTTTAGACGGCAGGGGGAGAGCTTTCTTT. Its protein is CASSLDGRGRAFF.

A few counts support this clone. J is TRBJ2-5 and V is TRBV27, with TRBD2 matching 12 bases. V shed 6 bases and J 5 bases; nucleotides not matched to a gene: 4. Germline loops: CDR1 MNHEY, CDR2 SMNVEV (reference sequence). CDR3 length: 14 residues. CDR3 region: CASSRTSGVETQYF. The CDR3 region has the DNA TGTGCCAGCAGCCGGACTAGCGGGGTGGAGACCCAGTACTTC.

V gene TRBV3-1 (or the pseudogene TRBV3-2) combines with J gene TRBJ1-5; D may be TRBD1 (5 bases). There are 14 residues in the CDR3. The germline V gene encodes CDR1 LGHDT and CDR2 YNNKEL (reference sequence). V dropped 1 base and J dropped 5 bases, with 9 bases sitting between them. The CDR3 protein is CASSQGTGDQPQHF. The DNA for the CDR3 is TGTGCCAGCAGCCAAGGAACAGGTGATCAGCCCCAGCATTTT.

The chain is built from TRBV24-1 and TRBJ2-3; D is undetermined. Per germline, CDR1 KGHDR and CDR2 SFDVKD. Trimming removed 2 bases from V and 10 bases from J, with 9 bases in between. The CDR3 has 12 residues. CDR3 loop: CATSDYTTAQYF. The CDR3 DNA sequence: TGTGCCACCAGTGATTACACAACAGCGCAGTATTTT.

The count of this clone is one. This chain links TRBV4-2 with TRBJ1-4; 7 nucleotides line up with TRBD1. The V segment lost 4 bases and the J segment 7 bases; nucleotides outside the gene matches: 9. Germline lookup yields CDR1 LGHNA and CDR2 YNFKEQ. CDR3 length: 15 residues. The CDR3 is CASSRETGRFEKLFF. In DNA, the CDR3 is TGTGCCAGCAGCCGAGAGACAGGGAGGTTTGAAAAACTGTTTTTT.

The rearrangement joins TRBV7-2 to TRBJ1-2, with TRBD1 matching 7 bases. Trimming at V came to 5 bases and at J to 7 bases, leaving 7 bases not matched to a gene. Germline V CDR1 and CDR2: SGHTA, FQGNSA. This CDR3 has 13 residues. CDR3 in DNA: TGTGCCAGCAGCGTTACACAGGGGTCTGGCTACACCTTC. Translating it yields CASSVTQGSGYTF.

The chain links TRBV7-8 to TRBJ2-5, with 8 bases that match TRBD1. Trimming at V came to 5 bases and at J to 1 base, leaving 3 bases not matched to a gene. Germline CDR1 is SGHVS and CDR2 is FQNEAQ. The CDR3 has 14 residues. The CDR3 sequence: CASSTGTGQETQYF. CDR3 nucleotide sequence: TGTGCCAGCAGCACCGGGACAGGCCAAGAGACCCAGTACTTC.

The V and J genes are TRBV5-1 and TRBJ1-4, with a weak D call TRBD1 (5 bases). The ends were cut back, 0 bases at V and 8 bases at J, with 17 bases in the middle. The germline gives CDR1 SGHRS, CDR2 YFSETQ. CDR3 length: 16 amino acids. CDR3 DNA: TGCGCCAGCAGCTTGGGGTCGTCGGGGGGATTGGAAAAACTGTTTTTT. It specifies CASSLGSSGGLEKLFF.

This clone appeared a few times. The chain has TRBV7-2 and TRBJ2-4; 10 nucleotides line up with TRBD2. The junction had 8 bases not matched to a gene; V was cut back by 2 bases and J by 1 base. The germline V gene encodes CDR1 SGHTA and CDR2 FQGNSA. The CDR3 length is 18 residues. The CDR3 reads CASSLRSLAGVAKNIQYF. The CDR3 coding sequence is TGTGCCAGCAGCTTAAGGTCCCTAGCGGGGGTGGCCAAAAACATTCAGTACTTC.